This TCR beta chain derives from a study of tumor-infiltrating lymphocytes in glioblastoma multiforme. The study, taken as a whole, reports: Detected clone frequencies may not reflect cell counts, being RNA-based. The TCR and somatic mutation analysis included just one glioblastoma patient.

The CDR3 runs 13 residues. Germline V gene lookup returns CDR1 DFQATT and CDR2 SNEGSKA (reference sequence). V gave up 3 bases and J gave up 3 bases, with 9 bases separating them. Remarks on this clonotype: Its matching antigen is unknown.

Three nested ARM-PCR rounds with V-beta and C-beta primers built TCRB libraries. TCRB-specific cDNA synthesis used 0.45 to 0.5 ug of total RNA. No unique molecular identifiers were described for these TCRB libraries. Each CDR3 protein gets one entry after TCRdb re-called the multiplex PCR reads with MiXCR. The data contain over 10,000 distinct CDR3 sequences, around 70% of them seen just once; the ten biggest clones take up over 25%. The gene calls are TRBV20-1 and TRBJ2-1; D gene ambiguous. This clonotype originated in a male donor with glioblastoma. The sample taken for sequencing was brain tumor tissue. CDR3 protein: CSARGMGYNEQFF. The CDR3 nucleotides are TGCAGTGCTAGGGGTATGGGCTACAATGAGCAGTTCTTC.